This TCR beta chain was identified in a study of T cell repertoires in cytomegalovirus infection. Study-wide context: CMV epitopes, recently identified HLA-C-restricted and well-studied HLA-B-restricted, were used. Public TCR beta signatures indicated both CMV infection and matching HLA type.

Overall study findings and caveats: CMV carriers with the relevant HLA were identified by cumulative public TCR beta family frequency. Dominating the ex vivo response were HLA-C-restricted CMV-specific TCR beta clonotypes.

One entry per CDR3 protein results from TCRdb running MiXCR on the reads. The data hold about 160,000 distinct CDR3 sequences, with roughly 21% observed a single time. In the case of this clonotype: Its antigen is not identified.

This sequence was found in a human donor in good health (CMV status not recorded). Some clones in this sample may be carry-over from other donors' samples. Sequenced material: CD8+ T cells from cultured PBMCs, taken from culture after CMV antigen stimulation.

The CDR3 spells CSVDGTGLTYGYTF. CDR3 DNA sequence: TGCAGCGTGGACGGGACAGGGCTTACCTATGGCTACACCTTC. This chain links TRBV29-1 with TRBJ1-2; 9 nucleotides align to TRBD1. V lost 6 bases, J lost 4 bases, and 9 bases stayed unmatched. The CDR3 has 14 residues. Germline values: CDR1 SQVTM, CDR2 ANQGSEA.